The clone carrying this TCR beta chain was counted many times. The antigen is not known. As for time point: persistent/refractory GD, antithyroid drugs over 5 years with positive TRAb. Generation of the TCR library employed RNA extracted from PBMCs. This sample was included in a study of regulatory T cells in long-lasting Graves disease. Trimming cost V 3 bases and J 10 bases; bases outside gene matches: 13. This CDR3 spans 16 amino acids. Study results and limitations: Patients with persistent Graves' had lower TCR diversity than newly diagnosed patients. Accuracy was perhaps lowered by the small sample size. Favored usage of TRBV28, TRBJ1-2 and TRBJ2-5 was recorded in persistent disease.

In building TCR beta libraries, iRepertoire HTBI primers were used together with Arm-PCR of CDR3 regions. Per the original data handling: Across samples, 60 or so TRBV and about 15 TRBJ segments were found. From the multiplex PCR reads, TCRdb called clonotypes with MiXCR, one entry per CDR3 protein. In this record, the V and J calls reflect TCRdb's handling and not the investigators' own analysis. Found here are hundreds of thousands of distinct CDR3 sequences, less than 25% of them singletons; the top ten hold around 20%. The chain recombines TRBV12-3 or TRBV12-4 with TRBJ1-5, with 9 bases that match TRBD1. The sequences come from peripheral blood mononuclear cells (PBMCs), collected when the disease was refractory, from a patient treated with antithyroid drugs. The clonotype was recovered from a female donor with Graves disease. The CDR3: CASSLGRGQGWIPQHF. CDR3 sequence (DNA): TGTGCCAGCAGTTTGGGCCGCGGACAGGGGTGGATTCCCCAGCATTTT.